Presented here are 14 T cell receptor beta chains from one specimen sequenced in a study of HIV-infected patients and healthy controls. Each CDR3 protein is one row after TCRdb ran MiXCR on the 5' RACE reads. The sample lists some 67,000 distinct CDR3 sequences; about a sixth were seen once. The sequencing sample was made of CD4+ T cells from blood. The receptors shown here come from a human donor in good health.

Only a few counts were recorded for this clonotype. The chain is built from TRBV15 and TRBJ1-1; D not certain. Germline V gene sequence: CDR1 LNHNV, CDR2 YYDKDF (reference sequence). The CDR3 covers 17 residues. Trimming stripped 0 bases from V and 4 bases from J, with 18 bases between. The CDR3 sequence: CATSRDRAASRGTEAFF. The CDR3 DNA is TGTGCCACCAGCAGAGATCGGGCGGCGTCCCGGGGCACTGAAGCTTTCTTT.

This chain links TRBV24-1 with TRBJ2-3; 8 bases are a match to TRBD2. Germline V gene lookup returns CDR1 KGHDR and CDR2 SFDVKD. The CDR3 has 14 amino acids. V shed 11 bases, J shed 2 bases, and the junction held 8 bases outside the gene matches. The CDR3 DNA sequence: TGTGCCATCCCGGCTAGCGGGTCCACAGATACGCAGTATTTT. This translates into CAIPASGSTDTQYF.

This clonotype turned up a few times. CDR3 in DNA: TGTGCCAGCAGTTTAAGGGGGGGCGGTCAGCCCCAGCATTTT. Protein sequence: CASSLRGGGQPQHF. The V and J genes are TRBV12-3 or TRBV12-4 and TRBJ1-5, with a tentative D call TRBD1 (6 bases). V was trimmed by 2 bases and J by 6 bases, leaving 11 bases between them. CDR3 length: 14 residues.

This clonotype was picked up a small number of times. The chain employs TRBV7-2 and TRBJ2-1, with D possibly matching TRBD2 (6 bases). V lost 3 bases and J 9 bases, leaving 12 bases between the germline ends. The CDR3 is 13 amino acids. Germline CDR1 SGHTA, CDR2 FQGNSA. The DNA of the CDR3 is TGTGCCAGCAGCTTTCGGACGGAGGGTGAGCAGTTCTTC. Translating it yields CASSFRTEGEQFF.

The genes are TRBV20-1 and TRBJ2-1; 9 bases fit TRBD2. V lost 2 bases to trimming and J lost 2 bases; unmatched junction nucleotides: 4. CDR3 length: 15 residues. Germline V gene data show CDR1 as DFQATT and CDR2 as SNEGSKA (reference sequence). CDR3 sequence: CSARLGGGAYNEQFF. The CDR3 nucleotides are TGCAGTGCTAGATTGGGCGGGGGGGCCTACAATGAGCAGTTCTTC.

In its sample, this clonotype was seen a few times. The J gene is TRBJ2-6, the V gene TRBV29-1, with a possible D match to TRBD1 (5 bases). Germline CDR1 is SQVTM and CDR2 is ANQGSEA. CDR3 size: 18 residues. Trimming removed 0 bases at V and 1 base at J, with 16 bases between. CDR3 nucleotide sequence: TGCAGCGTTGAAGAAAGGGTGACAGCGAGGTCTGGGGCCAACGTCCTGACTTTC. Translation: CSVEERVTARSGANVLTF.

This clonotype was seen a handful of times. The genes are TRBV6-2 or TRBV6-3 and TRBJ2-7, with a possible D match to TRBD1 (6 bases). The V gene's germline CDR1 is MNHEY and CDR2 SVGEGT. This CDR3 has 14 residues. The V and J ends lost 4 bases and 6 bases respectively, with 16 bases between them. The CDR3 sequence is CASSSGQPLSEQYF. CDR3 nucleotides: TGTGCCAGCAGTTCGGGACAACCCCTTAGCGAGCAGTACTTC.

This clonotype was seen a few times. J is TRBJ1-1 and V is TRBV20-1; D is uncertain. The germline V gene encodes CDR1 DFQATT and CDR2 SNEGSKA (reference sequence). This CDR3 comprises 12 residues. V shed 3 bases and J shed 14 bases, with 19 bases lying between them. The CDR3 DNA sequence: TGCAGTGCTAGCAATGCTCCGGAGAGCCTCTTCTTT. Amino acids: CSASNAPESLFF.

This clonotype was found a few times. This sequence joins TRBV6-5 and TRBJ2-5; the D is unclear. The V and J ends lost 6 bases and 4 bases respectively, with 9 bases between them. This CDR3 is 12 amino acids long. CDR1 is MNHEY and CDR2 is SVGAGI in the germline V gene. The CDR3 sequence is CASSTTAETQYF. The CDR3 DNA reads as TGTGCCAGCAGCACTACAGCAGAGACCCAGTACTTC.

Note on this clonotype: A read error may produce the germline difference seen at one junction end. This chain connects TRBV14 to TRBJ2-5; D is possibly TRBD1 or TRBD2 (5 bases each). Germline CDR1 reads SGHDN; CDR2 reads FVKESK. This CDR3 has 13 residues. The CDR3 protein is CASSPYTVGTQCF. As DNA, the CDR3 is TGTGCCAGCAGCCCCTATACGGTTGGGACCCAGTGCTTC.

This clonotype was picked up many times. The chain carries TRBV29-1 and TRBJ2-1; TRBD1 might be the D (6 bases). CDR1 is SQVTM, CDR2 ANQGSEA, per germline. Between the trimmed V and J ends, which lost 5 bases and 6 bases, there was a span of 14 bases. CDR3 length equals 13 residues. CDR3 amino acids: CSVRAGVVNEQFF. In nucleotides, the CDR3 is TGCAGCGTTCGTGCAGGGGTGGTCAATGAGCAGTTCTTC.

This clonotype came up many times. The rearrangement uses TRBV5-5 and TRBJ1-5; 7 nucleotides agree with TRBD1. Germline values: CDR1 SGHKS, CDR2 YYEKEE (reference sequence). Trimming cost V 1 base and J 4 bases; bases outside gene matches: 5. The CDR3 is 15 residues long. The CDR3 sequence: CASSLTGTANQPQHF. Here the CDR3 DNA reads TGTGCCAGCAGCTTGACCGGGACAGCTAATCAGCCCCAGCATTTT.

The CDR3 nucleotides are TGCAGCGTTGGTGGGCAGGGGGCGCGGATGAACACTGAAGCTTTCTTT. Amino acids: CSVGGQGARMNTEAFF. This chain uses TRBV29-1 with TRBJ1-1; 8 positions agree with TRBD1. CDR1 and CDR2 (germline): SQVTM, ANQGSEA. The CDR3 consists of 16 residues. J gave up 0 bases and V 4 bases, and 10 bases lay outside the gene matches. Using reference TRBV29-1 and TRBJ1-1 for the parts outside the CDR3, the full variable domain is SAVISQKPSRDICQRGTSLTIQCQVDSQVTMMFWYRQQPGQSLTLIATANQGSEATYESGFVIDKFPISRPNLTFSTLTVSNMSPEDSSIYLCSVGGQGARMNTEAFFGQGTRLTVV.

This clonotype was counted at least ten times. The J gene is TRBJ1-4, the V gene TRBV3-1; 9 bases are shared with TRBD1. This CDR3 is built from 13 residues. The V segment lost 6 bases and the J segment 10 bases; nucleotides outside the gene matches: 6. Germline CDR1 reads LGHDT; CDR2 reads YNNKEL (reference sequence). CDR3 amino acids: CASSQGQGRKLFF. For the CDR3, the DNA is TGTGCCAGCAGTCAGGGACAGGGACGAAAACTGTTTTTT.